Presented here are 15 T cell receptor beta chains from one specimen sequenced in a study of T cell repertoires in ileal Crohn's disease. Time point of the sample: inflamed ileum from the surgical specimen. Sequencing used immunoSEQ multiplex PCR; TCRdb keeps in-frame clones, though not all of them. The sample yields 3,500 to 4,500 clones, 76% seen once. Sequencing was performed on ileal tissue. The receptor source for this set is an adult with Crohn's disease.

The chain joins TRBV18 to TRBJ1-3, with a tentative D call TRBD1 (5 bases). Per the germline V gene, CDR1 is KGHSH and CDR2 is LQKENI. The CDR3 covers 13 residues. V lost 5 bases to trimming and J lost 2 bases, with 7 bases between them. The CDR3 reads CASSSGAGNTIYF. As DNA, the CDR3 is TGTGCCAGCTCATCGGGGGCTGGAAACACCATATATTTT.

The V gene is TRBV5-4, the J gene TRBJ2-1, with D perhaps matching TRBD2 (7 bases). The CDR3 has 17 amino acids. The germline V gene has CDR1 SGHNT and CDR2 YYREEE (reference sequence). The germline V and J ends were trimmed by 2 bases and 0 bases, with 15 bases remaining between them. The CDR3 nucleotides are TGTGCCAGCAGCTTAGGGGGGGCCTCAAGCTCCTACAATGAGCAGTTCTTC. It translates to CASSLGGASSSYNEQFF.

CDR3 nucleotides: TGTGCCAGCAGCGTAGTGGAGGGCGCAGATACGCAGTATTTT. This sequence encodes CASSVVEGADTQYF. The chain carries TRBV9 and TRBJ2-3; D is perhaps TRBD2 (6 bases). From germline, CDR1 is SGDLS and CDR2 YYNGEE. The V gene lost 0 bases and the J gene lost 4 bases, with 9 bases spanning the gap. The CDR3 consists of 14 residues.

This clone occurred once. The gene calls are TRBV5-1 and TRBJ1-2; D unresolved. CDR3 length: 15 amino acids. The germline V gene encodes CDR1 SGHRS and CDR2 YFSETQ. The V end lost 4 bases, the J end lost 6 bases, and 19 bases lay between the germline ends. The CDR3 coding sequence is TGCGCCAGCAGCCTGTGGACGGAGGCCTTGCATGGCTACACCTTC. Translation gives CASSLWTEALHGYTF.

V is TRBV19 and J is TRBJ1-2, with a possible D match to TRBD1 (6 bases). V was cut by 7 bases and J by 6 bases, with 21 bases left in between. The CDR3 runs to 15 residues. The germline CDR1 and CDR2 sequences are LNHDA and SQIVND (reference sequence). The CDR3 bases are TGTGCCAGTACCCCGCGGGGGCGAGTTTTGGATGGCTACACCTTC. As protein: CASTPRGRVLDGYTF.

The chain is built from TRBV27 and TRBJ1-4, with TRBD1 identical over 9 bases. V shed 6 bases and J 14 bases; nucleotides not matched to a gene: 10. The CDR3 runs to 13 residues. Germline V gives CDR1 MNHEY, CDR2 SMNVEV (reference sequence). The CDR3 DNA follows: TGTGCCAGCAGCCAGCGGACAGGGGAGGTTCTGTTTTTT. Translated: CASSQRTGEVLFF. Supplemented by reference TRBV27 and TRBJ1-4, the full variable domain reads EAQVTQNPRYLITVTGKKLTVTCSQNMNHEYMSWYRQDPGLGLRQIYYSMNVEVTDKGDVPEGYKVSRKEKRNFPLILESPSPNQTSLYFCASSQRTGEVLFFGSGTQLSVL.

This chain links TRBV18 with TRBJ1-1; D unclear. CDR3 size: 13 residues. CDR1 and CDR2 from the germline V gene are KGHSH and LQKENI. Trimming stripped 1 base from V and 1 base from J, with 4 bases between. The CDR3 DNA follows: TGTGCCAGCTCACCACAGAGGAACACTGAAGCTTTCTTT. Translated: CASSPQRNTEAFF.

The DNA of the CDR3 is TGTGCCAGCAGCGGGTGGACTAGCGGGAGAGCTAGCAATGAGCAGTTCTTC. This translates into CASSGWTSGRASNEQFF. The V and J genes are TRBV9 and TRBJ2-1; TRBD2 matches 13 bases. The V and J ends lost 3 bases and 6 bases, in that order; junction bases with no gene match: 9. This CDR3 comprises 17 residues. CDR1 is SGDLS, CDR2 YYNGEE, per germline.

The chain recombines TRBV29-1 with TRBJ2-3; D gene unclear. The CDR3 totals 12 residues. From germline, CDR1 is SQVTM and CDR2 ANQGSEA. Deletions cut 5 bases from V and 0 bases from J, with 6 bases between. The CDR3 region is CSVLGSTDTQYF. The DNA of the CDR3 is TGCAGCGTTTTGGGGAGCACAGATACGCAGTATTTT.

V gene TRBV30 combines with J gene TRBJ2-1; possible D gene TRBD2, 5 bases. Trimming took 3 bases from V and 8 from J, leaving 17 bases between them. This CDR3 has 14 residues. From germline, CDR1 is GTSNPN and CDR2 SVGIG (reference sequence). As DNA, the CDR3 is TGTGCCTGGAGGGAGAGACTCCCCGGGGATGAGCAGTTCTTC. This gives the protein CAWRERLPGDEQFF.

This chain uses TRBV5-1 with TRBJ1-1; 10 bases match TRBD1. Germline values: CDR1 SGHRS, CDR2 YFSETQ. V dropped 5 bases and J dropped 5; count of bases not matched to a gene: 6. The CDR3 is 14 amino acids. The CDR3 loop reads CASRQTGGATEAFF. The CDR3 DNA sequence: TGCGCCAGCAGACAGACAGGGGGCGCGACTGAAGCTTTCTTT.

V is TRBV25-1 and J is TRBJ2-1; 9 nucleotides line up with TRBD2. This CDR3 region has 14 residues. After removal of 4 bases from V and 9 bases from J, the junction contained 7 bases not matched to a gene. Looked up from germline, CDR1 is MGHDK and CDR2 is SYGVNS. DNA of the CDR3: TGTGCCAGCAGTGGGCTAGCGGGGAGGGGTGAGCAGTTCTTC. It translates to CASSGLAGRGEQFF. Full variable domain (remainder filled in from reference TRBV25-1 and TRBJ2-1): EADIYQTPRYLVIGTGKKITLECSQTMGHDKMYWYQQDPGMELHLIHYSYGVNSTEKGDLSSESTVSRIRTEHFPLTLESARPSHTSQYLCASSGLAGRGEQFFGPGTRLTVL.

This clone was detected a few times. V gene TRBV4-1 combines with J gene TRBJ1-5; D remains unclear. V lost 2 bases to trimming and J lost 0 bases, with 8 bases between them. Per the germline V gene, CDR1 is MGHRA and CDR2 is YSYEKL. There are 15 residues in the CDR3. In DNA, the CDR3 is TGCGCCAGCAGCCAAACCGCGACTAGCAATCAGCCCCAGCATTTT. Amino acids: CASSQTATSNQPQHF.

J is TRBJ2-5 and V is TRBV7-7; 9 bases agree with TRBD1. Germline V gives CDR1 SSHAT, CDR2 FNYEAQ (reference sequence). V shed 5 bases and J 5 bases; nucleotides not matched to a gene: 6. The CDR3 totals 14 residues. CDR3 nucleotides: TGTGCCAGCAGCGGAGGGACAGGGTTGGAGACCCAGTACTTC. It encodes CASSGGTGLETQYF. Full variable domain (missing parts from reference TRBV7-7 and TRBJ2-5): GAGVSQSPRYKVTKRGQDVTLRCDPISSHATLYWYQQALGQGPEFLTYFNYEAQPDKSGLPSDRFSAERPEGSISTLTIQRTEQRDSAMYRCASSGGTGLETQYFGPGTRLLVL.

The rearrangement links TRBV5-4 to TRBJ1-1; 9 bases align to TRBD1. V trimming: 2 bases; J trimming: 3 bases; junction bases outside the gene matches: 5. The germline V gene encodes CDR1 SGHNT and CDR2 YYREEE (reference sequence). This CDR3 is built from 15 residues. Here the CDR3 DNA reads TGTGCCAGCAGCTTCCGTGGGACAGGGTACACTGAAGCTTTCTTT. This translates into CASSFRGTGYTEAFF.